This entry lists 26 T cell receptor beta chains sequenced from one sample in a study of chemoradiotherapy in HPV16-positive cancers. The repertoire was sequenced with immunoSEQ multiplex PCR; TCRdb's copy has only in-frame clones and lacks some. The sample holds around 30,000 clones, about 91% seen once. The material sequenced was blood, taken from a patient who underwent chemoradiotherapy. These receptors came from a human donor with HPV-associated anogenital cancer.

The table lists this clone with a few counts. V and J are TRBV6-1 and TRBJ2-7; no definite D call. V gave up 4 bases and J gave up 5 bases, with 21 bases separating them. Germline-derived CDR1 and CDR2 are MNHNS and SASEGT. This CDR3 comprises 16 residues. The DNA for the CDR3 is TGTGCCAGCAGTGCAAACCCGGGTGGCCAAGTTGACGAGCAGTACTTC. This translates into CASSANPGGQVDEQYF.

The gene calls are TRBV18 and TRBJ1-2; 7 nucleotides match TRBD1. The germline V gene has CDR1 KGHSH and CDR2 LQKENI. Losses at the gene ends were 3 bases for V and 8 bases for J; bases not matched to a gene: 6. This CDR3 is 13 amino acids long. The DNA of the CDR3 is TGTGCCAGCTCACCGGGTCAGGGGGAAGGCTACACCTTC. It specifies CASSPGQGEGYTF.

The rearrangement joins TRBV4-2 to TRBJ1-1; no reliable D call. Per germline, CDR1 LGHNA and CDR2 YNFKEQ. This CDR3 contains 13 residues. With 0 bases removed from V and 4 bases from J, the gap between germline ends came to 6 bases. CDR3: CASSQEFGTEAFF. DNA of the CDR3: TGTGCCAGCAGCCAAGAGTTCGGCACTGAAGCTTTCTTT.

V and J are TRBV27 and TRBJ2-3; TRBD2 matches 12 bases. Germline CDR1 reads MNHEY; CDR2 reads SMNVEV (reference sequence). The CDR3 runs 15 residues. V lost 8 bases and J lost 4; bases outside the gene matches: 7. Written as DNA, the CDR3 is TGTGCCAGCGCTTTACTAGCGGGAGGCGCAGATACGCAGTATTTT. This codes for CASALLAGGADTQYF.

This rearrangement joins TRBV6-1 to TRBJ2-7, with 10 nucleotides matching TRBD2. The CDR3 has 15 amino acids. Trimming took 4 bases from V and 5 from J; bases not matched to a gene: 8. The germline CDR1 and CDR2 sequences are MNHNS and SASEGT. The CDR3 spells CASSASGGGLDEQYF. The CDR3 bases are TGTGCCAGCAGTGCTAGCGGGGGAGGACTAGACGAGCAGTACTTC.

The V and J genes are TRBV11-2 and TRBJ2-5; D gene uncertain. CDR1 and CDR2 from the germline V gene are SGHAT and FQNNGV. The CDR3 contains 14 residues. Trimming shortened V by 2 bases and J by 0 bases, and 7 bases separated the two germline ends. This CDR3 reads CASSLRWDQETQYF. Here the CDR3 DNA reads TGTGCCAGCAGCTTACGGTGGGACCAAGAGACCCAGTACTTC.

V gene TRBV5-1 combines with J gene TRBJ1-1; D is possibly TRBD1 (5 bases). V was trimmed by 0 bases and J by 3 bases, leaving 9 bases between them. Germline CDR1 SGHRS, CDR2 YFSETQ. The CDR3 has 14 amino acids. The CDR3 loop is CASSLVSGDTEAFF. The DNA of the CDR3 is TGCGCCAGCAGCTTGGTTTCGGGGGACACTGAAGCTTTCTTT.

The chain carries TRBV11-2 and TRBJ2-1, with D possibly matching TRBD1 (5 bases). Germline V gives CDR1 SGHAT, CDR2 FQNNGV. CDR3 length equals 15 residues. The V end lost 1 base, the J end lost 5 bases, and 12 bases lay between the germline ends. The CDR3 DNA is TGTGCCAGCAGCTTAGTTCTGGGCAGGGACAATGAGCAGTTCTTC. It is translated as CASSLVLGRDNEQFF.

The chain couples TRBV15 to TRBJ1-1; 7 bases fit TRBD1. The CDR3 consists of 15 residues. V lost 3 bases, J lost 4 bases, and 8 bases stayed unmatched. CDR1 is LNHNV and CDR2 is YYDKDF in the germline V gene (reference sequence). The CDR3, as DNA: TGTGCCACCAGCAGTCGACAGGGAGAGGGCACTGAAGCTTTCTTT. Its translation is CATSSRQGEGTEAFF. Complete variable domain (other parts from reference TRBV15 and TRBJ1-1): DAMVIQNPRYQVTQFGKPVTLSCSQTLNHNVMYWYQQKSSQAPKLLFHYYDKDFNNEADTPDNFQSRRPNTSFCFLDIRSPGLGDTAMYLCATSSRQGEGTEAFFGQGTRLTVV.

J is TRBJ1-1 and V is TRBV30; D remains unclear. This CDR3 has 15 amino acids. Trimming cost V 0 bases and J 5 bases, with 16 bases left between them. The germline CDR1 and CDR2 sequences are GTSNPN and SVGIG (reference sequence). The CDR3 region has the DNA TGTGCCTGGAGTGTAGTTGTCCCTCGACGGACTGAAGCTTTCTTT. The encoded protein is CAWSVVVPRRTEAFF.

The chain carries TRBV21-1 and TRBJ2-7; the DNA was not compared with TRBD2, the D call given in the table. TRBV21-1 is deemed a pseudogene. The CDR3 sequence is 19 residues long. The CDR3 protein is CASSKGNGTEETSGYEQYF. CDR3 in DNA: TGTGCCAGCAGCAAAGGGAACGGGACAGAGGAGACTAGCGGATACGAGCAGTACTTC.

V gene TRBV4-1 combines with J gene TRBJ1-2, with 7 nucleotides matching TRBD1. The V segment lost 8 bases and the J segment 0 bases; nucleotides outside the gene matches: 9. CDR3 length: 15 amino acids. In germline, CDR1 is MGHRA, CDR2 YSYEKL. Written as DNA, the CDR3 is TGCGCCAGCCGATCCAGGGGGGAAGCTAACTATGGCTACACCTTC. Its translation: CASRSRGEANYGYTF.

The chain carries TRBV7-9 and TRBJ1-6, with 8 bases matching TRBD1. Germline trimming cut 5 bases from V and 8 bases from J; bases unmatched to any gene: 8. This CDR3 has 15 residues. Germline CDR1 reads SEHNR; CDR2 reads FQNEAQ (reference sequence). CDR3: CASSPSGTGDSPLHF. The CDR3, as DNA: TGTGCCAGCAGCCCATCCGGGACAGGCGATTCACCCCTCCACTTT.

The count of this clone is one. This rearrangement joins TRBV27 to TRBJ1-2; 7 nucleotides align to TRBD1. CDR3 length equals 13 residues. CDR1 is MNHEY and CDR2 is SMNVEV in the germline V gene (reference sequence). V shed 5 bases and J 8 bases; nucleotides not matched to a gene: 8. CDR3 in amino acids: CASSPSTGSGYTF. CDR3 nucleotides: TGTGCCAGCAGTCCGTCGACAGGGTCGGGCTACACCTTC.

CDR3 sequence (DNA): TGTGCCTGGAAGCCTTCGGGAGGGCCAGGGGAGCTGTTTTTT. Translating gives CAWKPSGGPGELFF. The chain uses TRBV30 and TRBJ2-2; 8 nucleotides match TRBD2. The V segment lost 4 bases and the J segment 8 bases; nucleotides outside the gene matches: 9. CDR3 length equals 14 residues. Germline values: CDR1 GTSNPN, CDR2 SVGIG (reference sequence).

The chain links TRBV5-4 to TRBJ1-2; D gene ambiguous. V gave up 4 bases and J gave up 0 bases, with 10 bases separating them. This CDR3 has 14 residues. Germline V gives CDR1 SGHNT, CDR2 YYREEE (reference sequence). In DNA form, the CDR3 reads TGTGCCAGCAGCCCCTCGGCAGCTAACTATGGCTACACCTTC. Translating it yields CASSPSAANYGYTF.

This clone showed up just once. Here the CDR3 reads CASSLRPASSYEQYF. As DNA, the CDR3 is TGTGCCAGCAGCTTGAGGCCAGCGAGCTCCTACGAGCAGTACTTC. V is TRBV5-6 and J is TRBJ2-7; no firm D call. V gave up 1 base and J gave up 0 bases, with 11 bases separating them. The CDR3 length is 15 residues. Germline V gene lookup returns CDR1 SGHDT and CDR2 YYEEEE.

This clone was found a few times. Written as DNA, the CDR3 is TGTGCCAGCAGCCCACCAGGGGGCCACTATGGCTACACCTTC. Translating gives CASSPPGGHYGYTF. This chain uses TRBV5-6 with TRBJ1-2; 8 nucleotides line up with TRBD1. Germline V gene data show CDR1 as SGHDT and CDR2 as YYEEEE. This CDR3 spans 14 amino acids. J gave up 3 bases and V 4 bases, and 5 bases lay outside the gene matches.

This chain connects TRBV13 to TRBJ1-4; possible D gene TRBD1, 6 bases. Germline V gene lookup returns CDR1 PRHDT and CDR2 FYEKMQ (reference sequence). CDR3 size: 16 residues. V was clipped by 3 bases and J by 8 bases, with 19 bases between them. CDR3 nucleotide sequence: TGTGCCAGCAGCTTTTCAACAGGGATTGAGAGAGAAAAACTGTTTTTT. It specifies CASSFSTGIEREKLFF.

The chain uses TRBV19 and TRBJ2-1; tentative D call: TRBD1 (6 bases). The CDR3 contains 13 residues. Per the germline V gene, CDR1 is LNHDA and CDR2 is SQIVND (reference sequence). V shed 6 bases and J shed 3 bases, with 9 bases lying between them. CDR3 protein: CASRLQGYNEQFF. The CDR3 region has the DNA TGTGCCAGTAGATTACAGGGCTACAATGAGCAGTTCTTC.

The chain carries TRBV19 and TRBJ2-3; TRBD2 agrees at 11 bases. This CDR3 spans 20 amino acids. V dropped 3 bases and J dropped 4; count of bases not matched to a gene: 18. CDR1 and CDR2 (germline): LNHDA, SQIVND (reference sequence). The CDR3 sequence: CASSIPPGLAGGTSSDTQYF. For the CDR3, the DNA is TGTGCCAGTAGTATTCCTCCCGGGCTAGCGGGAGGAACATCATCAGATACGCAGTATTTT.

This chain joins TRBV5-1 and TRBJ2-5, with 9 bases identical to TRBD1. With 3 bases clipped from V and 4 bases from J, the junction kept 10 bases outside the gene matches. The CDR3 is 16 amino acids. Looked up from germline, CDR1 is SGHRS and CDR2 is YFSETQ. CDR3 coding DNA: TGCGCCAGCAGCTCTGTCCCGGGACAGGGTACAGAGACCCAGTACTTC. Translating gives CASSSVPGQGTETQYF.

The CDR3 is CSVVLAGNEQYF. The CDR3 region has the DNA TGCAGCGTTGTATTGGCGGGGAACGAGCAGTACTTC. The genes are TRBV29-1 and TRBJ2-7, with D possibly TRBD2 on 6 matching bases. Germline V gene sequence: CDR1 SQVTM, CDR2 ANQGSEA. The CDR3 is 12 amino acids. V was trimmed by 4 bases and J by 5 bases, leaving 12 bases between them.

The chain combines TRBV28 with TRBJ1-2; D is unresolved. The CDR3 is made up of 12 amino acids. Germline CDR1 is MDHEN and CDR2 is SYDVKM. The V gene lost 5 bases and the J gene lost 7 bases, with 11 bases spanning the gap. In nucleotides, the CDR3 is TGTGCCAGCAGTCCCCCCCCTCGTGGCTACACCTTC. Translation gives CASSPPPRGYTF.

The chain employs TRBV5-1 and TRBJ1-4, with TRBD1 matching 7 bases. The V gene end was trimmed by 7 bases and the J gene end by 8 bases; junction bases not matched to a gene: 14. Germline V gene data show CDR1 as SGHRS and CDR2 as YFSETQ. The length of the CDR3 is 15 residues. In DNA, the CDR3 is TGCGCCAGCGGGATCGGAACCGGACAGGAAGAAAAACTGTTTTTT. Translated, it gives CASGIGTGQEEKLFF. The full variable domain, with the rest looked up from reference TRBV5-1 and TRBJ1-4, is KAGVTQTPRYLIKTRGQQVTLSCSPISGHRSVSWYQQTPGQGLQFLFEYFSETQRNKGNFPGRFSGRQFSNSRSEMNVSTLELGDSALYLCASGIGTGQEEKLFFGSGTQLSVL.

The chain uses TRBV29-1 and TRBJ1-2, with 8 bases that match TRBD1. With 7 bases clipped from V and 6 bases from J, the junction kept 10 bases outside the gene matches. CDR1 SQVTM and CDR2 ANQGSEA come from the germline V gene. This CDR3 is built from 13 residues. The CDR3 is CSGGTGARNGYTF. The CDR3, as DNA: TGCAGCGGGGGGACAGGAGCCAGGAATGGCTACACCTTC.